This is a list of T cell receptor beta chains from one sample in a study of shared clonotypes between healthy human individuals. The method was immunoSEQ multiplex PCR; TCRdb's version includes in-frame clones alone and lacks a portion of them. The table includes roughly 2,000,000 clones, over 85% detected once. The sequencing input was naive CD8+ T cells from PBMCs. These receptors were obtained from a man aged 18 to 35 in good health. Some clones in this sample may be carry-over from other donors' samples. Each CDR3 is given with its conserved first and last residue. D genes are given only for firm matches. For some rows the clone size is stated as once, few or many, or as a class when expanded; others skip it.

TRBJ1-1 | NA | NA | TRBV5-1 | TGCGCCAGCAGCTTGGGAGAATGGGTTATCAACACTGAAGCTTTCTTT | CASSLGEWVINTEAFF
TRBJ2-1 | NA | NA | TRBV6-1 | TGTGCCAGCAGTGAAAACCCTAAAATCTACAATGAGCAGTTCTTC | CASSENPKIYNEQFF
TRBJ2-7 | TRBD2 | NA | TRBV29-1 | TGCAGCGTTGAAGGGGGCGGGAGTGGTTACGAGCAGTACTTC | CSVEGGGSGYEQYF
TRBJ1-5 | TRBD1 | NA | TRBV4-1 | TGCGCCAGCAGCCTTATGGGCCCGGGACAGGGCAGCAATCAGCCCCAGCATTTT | CASSLMGPGQGSNQPQHF
TRBJ2-1 | TRBD2 | NA | TRBV14 | TGTGCCAGCAGCCAAGGGGACTACCCACCATACAATGAGCAGTTCTTC | CASSQGDYPPYNEQFF
TRBJ2-7 | NA | NA | TRBV5-1 | TGCGCCAGATCCGAGACCTCCTACGAGCAGTACTTC | CARSETSYEQYF
TRBJ1-2 | NA | NA | TRBV10-3 | TGTGCCATCAGTGGAACCGCCGGGCCCACACCAAACTATGGCTACACCTTC | CAISGTAGPTPNYGYTF
TRBJ2-2 | NA | NA | TRBV29-1 | TGCAGCGTTGTGATCGGGGACACCGGGGAGCTGTTTTTT | CSVVIGDTGELFF
TRBJ2-2 | TRBD1 | few | TRBV19 | TGTGCCAGTAGTGAGGACAGGGAAGGGGCCGGGGAGCTGTTTTTT | CASSEDREGAGELFF
TRBJ2-2 | NA | NA | TRBV4-3 | TGCGCCAGCAGCCAAGAATCGTACACCGGGGAGCTGTTTTTT | CASSQESYTGELFF